A single sample is the source of the 28 T cell receptor beta chains below, sequenced in a study of cytomegalovirus exposure and HLA in healthy donors. A multiplex PCR was run with 60 Vbeta primers and 13 Jbeta primers. Only in-frame clones appear in the TCRdb table, and some are missing; sequencing was by immunoSEQ multiplex PCR. The data hold 200,000 to 250,000 clones, with approximately 88% observed a single time. Sequencing used PBMCs. These TCRs come from a boy younger than 10 in good health and CMV-seronegative.

The V call is TRBV7-9, the J call TRBJ2-3; 13 bases agree with TRBD2. Germline V gene sequence: CDR1 SEHNR, CDR2 FQNEAQ (reference sequence). Unmatched junction bases numbered 4, after V lost 4 bases and J lost 0 bases. The CDR3 runs 17 residues. The CDR3 loop is CASSWGLAGFSTDTQYF. The CDR3 nucleotides read TGTGCCAGCAGCTGGGGACTAGCGGGGTTTAGCACAGATACGCAGTATTTT.

This clone occurred a few times. The junction shows a germline mismatch at one end, possibly a read error. The V gene is TRBV6-6, the J gene TRBJ2-7; TRBD2 agrees at 11 bases. This CDR3 has 12 residues. CDR1 MNHNY and CDR2 SVGAGI come from the germline V gene (reference sequence). Here the CDR3 DNA reads TGTGCCAGCGCTAGCGGGGGGCCTACGGTGGGCTTC. Translation: CASASGGPTVGF.

As DNA, the CDR3 is TGCGCCAGCAGCCGTCTAACAGGGACCTACGAGCAGTACTTC. Residues: CASSRLTGTYEQYF. This rearrangement joins TRBV5-1 to TRBJ2-7, with D possibly TRBD1 on 6 matching bases. The CDR3 has 14 amino acids. In germline, CDR1 is SGHRS, CDR2 YFSETQ. V was shortened by 4 bases and J by 2 bases, with 13 bases between the two germline ends. Filled out from reference TRBV5-1 and TRBJ2-7, the complete variable domain reads KAGVTQTPRYLIKTRGQQVTLSCSPISGHRSVSWYQQTPGQGLQFLFEYFSETQRNKGNFPGRFSGRQFSNSRSEMNVSTLELGDSALYLCASSRLTGTYEQYFGPGTRLTVT.

This rearrangement joins TRBV19 to TRBJ2-2; a weak D match, TRBD1 (7 bases). Trimming left V 8 bases short and J 3 bases short, with 16 bases between. The CDR3 loop spans 15 amino acids. CDR1 and CDR2 from the germline V gene are LNHDA and SQIVND (reference sequence). The CDR3 DNA follows: TGTGCCAGTGAACCGGGCAGGGGGGACACCGGGGAGCTGTTTTTT. This translates into CASEPGRGDTGELFF.

The chain joins TRBV9 to TRBJ2-5; a possible D gene is TRBD1 (5 bases). The J call is doubtful: the DNA matches TRBJ2-7 better. The CDR3 contains 14 residues. Germline V gene sequence: CDR1 SGDLS, CDR2 YYNGEE. The CDR3 protein is CASSVQGTASEQYF. DNA for the CDR3: TGTGCCAGCAGCGTCCAGGGAACGGCCTCCGAGCAGTACTTC.

J is TRBJ2-5 and V is TRBV7-9, with 7 bases that match TRBD1. The trim removed 5 bases at V and 7 bases at J, leaving 16 bases unmatched. The CDR3 loop spans 16 amino acids. The V gene's germline CDR1 is SEHNR and CDR2 FQNEAQ (reference sequence). DNA for the CDR3: TGTGCCAGCAGCCCAAACTCTCTACAGGGGTTGGCGACCCAGTACTTC. Residues: CASSPNSLQGLATQYF.

A few counts support this clone. The rearrangement uses TRBV29-1 and TRBJ1-1, with D unresolved. The V end lost 1 base, the J end lost 1 base, and 10 bases lay between the germline ends. Germline values: CDR1 SQVTM, CDR2 ANQGSEA. This CDR3 spans 14 amino acids. This CDR3 is CSVEVRGRNTEAFF. In DNA form, the CDR3 reads TGCAGCGTTGAAGTGCGTGGGAGGAACACTGAAGCTTTCTTT.

The chain has TRBV5-6 and TRBJ2-7; D gene unclear. The CDR3 has 12 residues. Per germline, CDR1 SGHDT and CDR2 YYEEEE. V was trimmed by 0 bases and J by 4 bases, leaving 5 bases between them. The CDR3 DNA is TGTGCCAGCAGCTTGGGTAGATACGAGCAGTACTTC. It is translated as CASSLGRYEQYF.

The J gene is TRBJ2-7, the V gene TRBV19; 8 bases align to TRBD1. From germline, CDR1 is LNHDA and CDR2 SQIVND (reference sequence). This CDR3 has 15 residues. V trimming: 4 bases; J trimming: 2 bases; junction bases outside the gene matches: 7. Here the CDR3 reads CASSNRDRSPYEQYF. DNA for the CDR3: TGTGCCAGTAGTAACCGGGACAGGAGCCCCTACGAGCAGTACTTC.

Turning to this clone: The same CDR3 arises from other DNA sequences in this sample as well. The chain uses TRBV2 and TRBJ1-1; TRBD1 aligns across 8 bases. V gave up 6 bases and J gave up 5 bases; unmatched junction bases: 5. This CDR3 is 13 amino acids long. Germline loops: CDR1 SNHLY, CDR2 FYNNEI. This CDR3 reads CASRDDRGTEAFF. CDR3 nucleotides: TGTGCCAGCAGGGACGACAGGGGAACTGAAGCTTTCTTT. Full variable domain (remainder filled in from reference TRBV2 and TRBJ1-1): EPEVTQTPSHQVTQMGQEVILRCVPISNHLYFYWYRQILGQKVEFLVSFYNNEISEKSEIFDDQFSVERPDGSNFTLKIRSTKLEDSAMYFCASRDDRGTEAFFGQGTRLTVV.

The chain links TRBV2 to TRBJ2-7, with 8 nucleotides matching TRBD1. The CDR3 runs to 15 residues. Germline CDR1 and CDR2: SNHLY and FYNNEI. With 6 bases clipped from V and 0 bases from J, the junction kept 7 bases outside the gene matches. CDR3 nucleotides: TGTGCCAGCAGGTTGGACAGGGCGGTCTCCTACGAGCAGTACTTC. The encoded protein is CASRLDRAVSYEQYF.

The genes are TRBV10-1 and TRBJ1-1, with D possibly matching TRBD1 (6 bases). The V gene's germline CDR1 is WNHNN and CDR2 SYGVQD (reference sequence). The length of the CDR3 is 14 residues. Trimming took off 6 bases at V and 6 bases at J, with 17 bases between the two ends. The CDR3 region is CASREDRGAPEAFF. CDR3 nucleotide sequence: TGCGCCAGCAGGGAAGATCGGGGGGCCCCTGAAGCTTTCTTT.

The rearrangement joins TRBV6-5 to TRBJ2-5; D remains unclear. The tail of the sequence fits TRBJ2-7 better, so the J call may be wrong. The CDR3 contains 13 residues. CDR1 and CDR2 from the germline V gene are MNHEY and SVGAGI. CDR3 residues: CASSSWSSYEQYF. The CDR3 DNA is TGTGCCAGCAGTTCGTGGAGCTCCTACGAGCAGTACTTC.

The J gene is TRBJ1-5, the V gene TRBV19; 7 bases agree with TRBD1. The CDR3 runs to 16 residues. V gave up 1 base and J gave up 2 bases; unmatched junction bases: 5. In germline, CDR1 is LNHDA, CDR2 SQIVND (reference sequence). This CDR3 is CASSIGGGGGNQPQHF. The CDR3 DNA follows: TGTGCCAGTAGTATAGGCGGAGGGGGCGGCAATCAGCCCCAGCATTTT. The variable domain in full, with the rest retrieved from reference TRBV19 and TRBJ1-5, is DGGITQSPKYLFRKEGQNVTLSCEQNLNHDAMYWYRQDPGQGLRLIYYSQIVNDFQKGDIAEGYSVSREKKESFPLTVTSAQKNPTAFYLCASSIGGGGGNQPQHFGDGTRLSIL.

This clone was observed a handful of times. The chain is built from TRBV5-4 and TRBJ1-2; 7 bases agree with TRBD1. The germline V gene has CDR1 SGHNT and CDR2 YYREEE (reference sequence). V gave up 0 bases and J gave up 0 bases; unmatched junction bases: 5. This CDR3 has 16 residues. The CDR3 is CASSLARDSANYGYTF. DNA for the CDR3: TGTGCCAGCAGCTTGGCCCGGGACAGCGCTAACTATGGCTACACCTTC.

This chain uses TRBV14 with TRBJ2-7; TRBD1 aligns across 9 bases. CDR3 length: 15 residues. V lost 1 base to trimming and J lost 3 bases; unmatched junction nucleotides: 4. The germline CDR1 and CDR2 sequences are SGHDN and FVKESK. The CDR3 region has the DNA TGTGCCAGCAGCCAAGTCTGGGGACAGGGCTACGAGCAGTACTTC. Translated, it gives CASSQVWGQGYEQYF.

This chain joins TRBV5-1 and TRBJ2-5; 9 bases agree with TRBD2. V gave up 0 bases and J gave up 5 bases; unmatched junction bases: 8. Germline CDR1 reads SGHRS; CDR2 reads YFSETQ. The length of the CDR3 is 16 residues. The CDR3 loop reads CASSLEASGERETQYF. CDR3 nucleotide sequence: TGCGCCAGCAGCTTGGAGGCTAGCGGGGAACGTGAGACCCAGTACTTC.

The chain employs TRBV6-7 and TRBJ1-1; 7 nucleotides match TRBD1. TRBV6-7 is assigned to the ORF class and has an uncertain function. The CDR3 totals 15 residues. With 2 bases clipped from V and 0 bases from J, the junction kept 3 bases outside the gene matches. The CDR3 reads CASSYRQGLNTEAFF. In DNA, the CDR3 is TGTGCCAGCAGTTACCGACAGGGCCTGAACACTGAAGCTTTCTTT.

The CDR3 sequence is CASSEGLLGASYNEQFF. The DNA for the CDR3 is TGTGCCAGCAGTGAAGGGTTGTTAGGGGCCTCCTACAATGAGCAGTTCTTC. V is TRBV6-1 and J is TRBJ2-1; a possible D gene is TRBD1 (5 bases). The CDR3 runs to 17 residues. The germline V gene encodes CDR1 MNHNS and CDR2 SASEGT. V lost 1 base and J lost 0, with 13 bases in between.

This rearrangement joins TRBV6-5 to TRBJ2-7; TRBD1 agrees at 7 bases. CDR1 and CDR2 from the germline V gene are MNHEY and SVGAGI. The CDR3 loop spans 13 amino acids. V was clipped by 4 bases and J by 6 bases; unmatched bases: 6. The CDR3 sequence is CASSSTGVSEQYF. Here the CDR3 DNA reads TGTGCCAGCAGTTCCACAGGGGTCAGCGAGCAGTACTTC.

The CDR3 protein is CASSLDAGGKAKNIQYF. CDR3 coding DNA: TGTGCCAGCAGCTTGGACGCGGGTGGAAAGGCCAAAAACATTCAGTACTTC. This chain joins TRBV5-6 and TRBJ2-4; D is perhaps TRBD2 (5 bases). The CDR3 length is 17 residues. V lost 0 bases and J 1 base, leaving 14 bases between the germline ends. Germline lookup yields CDR1 SGHDT and CDR2 YYEEEE.

The J gene is TRBJ1-1, the V gene TRBV11-2; D uncertain. The V end lost 1 base, the J end lost 1 base, and 7 bases lay between the germline ends. Germline V gene sequence: CDR1 SGHAT, CDR2 FQNNGV. The CDR3 has 14 amino acids. The CDR3 DNA follows: TGTGCCAGCAGCTTAGTTGCGGGGAACACTGAAGCTTTCTTT. It specifies CASSLVAGNTEAFF.

This clone was observed once. The V call is TRBV15, the J call TRBJ2-5, with D perhaps matching TRBD2 (5 bases). The CDR3 is made up of 15 amino acids. V shed 4 bases and J shed 1 base, with 13 bases lying between them. The germline V gene encodes CDR1 LNHNV and CDR2 YYDKDF (reference sequence). CDR3 in amino acids: CATSKGADFQETQYF. CDR3 nucleotide sequence: TGTGCCACCAGCAAGGGAGCGGACTTCCAAGAGACCCAGTACTTC.

CDR3 residues: CASSPDRDTEAFF. The CDR3 DNA sequence: TGTGCCAGCAGCCCGGACAGGGACACTGAAGCTTTCTTT. The rearrangement joins TRBV9 to TRBJ1-1; TRBD1 aligns across 8 bases. Germline V gives CDR1 SGDLS, CDR2 YYNGEE. The J segment lost 3 bases and the V segment lost 4 bases, leaving 2 bases of the junction unmatched. This CDR3 region has 13 residues.

The V gene is TRBV9, the J gene TRBJ2-7; TRBD1 matches 10 bases. The CDR3 is made up of 14 amino acids. From germline, CDR1 is SGDLS and CDR2 YYNGEE. With 5 bases clipped from V and 2 bases from J, the junction kept 4 bases outside the gene matches. The CDR3 loop reads CASSRTGGTYEQYF. As DNA, the CDR3 is TGTGCCAGCAGTAGGACAGGGGGAACCTACGAGCAGTACTTC.

The rearrangement joins TRBV5-1 to TRBJ2-5, with D uncertain. Germline CDR1 and CDR2: SGHRS and YFSETQ. CDR3 length equals 13 residues. With 2 bases removed from V and 5 bases from J, the gap between germline ends came to 10 bases. CDR3 coding DNA: TGCGCCAGCAGCTTAGGCAGCGTGGAGACCCAGTACTTC. Amino acid sequence: CASSLGSVETQYF.

The rearrangement links TRBV6-1 to TRBJ2-7; the match to TRBD2 covers 11 bases. The CDR3 is made up of 14 amino acids. CDR1 and CDR2 from the germline V gene are MNHNS and SASEGT. Unmatched junction bases numbered 5, after V lost 6 bases and J lost 4 bases. The CDR3 is CASRGVAGGYEQYF. CDR3 nucleotides: TGTGCCAGCAGGGGGGTAGCGGGAGGGTACGAGCAGTACTTC.

The chain combines TRBV28 with TRBJ2-7, with a possible D match to TRBD1 (6 bases). The V gene lost 2 bases and the J gene lost 5 bases, with 13 bases spanning the gap. This CDR3 is 14 amino acids long. The germline V gene encodes CDR1 MDHEN and CDR2 SYDVKM. Written as DNA, the CDR3 is TGTGCCAGCAGTTTAAGGGGGAAGGTGGACGAGCAGTACTTC. Translated: CASSLRGKVDEQYF.